This entry lists 12 T cell receptor beta chains sequenced from one sample in a study of cytomegalovirus exposure and HLA in healthy donors. Both 60 Vbeta primers and 13 Jbeta primers went into the PCR. Measured with immunoSEQ multiplex PCR; TCRdb has only the in-frame clones, and not every one. The repertoire consists of more than 140,000 clones, with nearly 80% occurring once and the leading ten covering roughly 0.68%. Sequenced: PBMCs. These receptor sequences come from a male donor in good health and CMV-seronegative.

The rearrangement uses TRBV5-1 and TRBJ1-1; 8 bases map to TRBD1. V gave up 4 bases and J gave up 3 bases; unmatched junction bases: 5. Germline V gene lookup returns CDR1 SGHRS and CDR2 YFSETQ. This CDR3 has 14 amino acids. This CDR3 is CASSRRQGYTEAFF. The CDR3 DNA reads as TGCGCCAGCAGCCGACGACAGGGGTACACTGAAGCTTTCTTT.

The chain joins TRBV15 to TRBJ1-5; 9 bases map to TRBD1. CDR1 LNHNV and CDR2 YYDKDF come from the germline V gene (reference sequence). This CDR3 is 15 amino acids long. Trimming took 5 bases from V and 6 from J; bases not matched to a gene: 8. The CDR3 spells CATSGGQGRGQPQHF. CDR3 nucleotide sequence: TGTGCCACCAGCGGGGGACAGGGCCGGGGTCAGCCCCAGCATTTT.

The chain has TRBV5-5 and TRBJ2-2; 7 positions agree with TRBD1. Germline assignment: CDR1 SGHKS and CDR2 YYEKEE (reference sequence). After removal of 7 bases from V and 0 bases from J, the junction contained 6 bases not matched to a gene. CDR3 length: 15 residues. CDR3 sequence (DNA): TGTGCCAGCGGTTCCGGGACAGCGAACACCGGGGAGCTGTTTTTT. This codes for CASGSGTANTGELFF.

This chain uses TRBV19 with TRBJ1-6; TRBD1 matches at 8 bases. Germline values: CDR1 LNHDA, CDR2 SQIVND (reference sequence). The CDR3 totals 16 residues. J lost 5 bases, V lost 7 bases, and 10 bases had no gene match. The CDR3 bases are TGTGCCAGTACCGACAGGGGACGGCGGGATAATTCACCCCTCCACTTT. Its translation: CASTDRGRRDNSPLHF.

This clone showed up just once. The chain uses TRBV4-1 and TRBJ1-2, with 8 nucleotides matching TRBD1. CDR3 size: 14 residues. Losses at the gene ends were 2 bases for V and 5 bases for J; bases not matched to a gene: 4. CDR1 and CDR2 (germline): MGHRA, YSYEKL. CDR3 coding DNA: TGCGCCAGCAGCCAAAGACAGGGGATGTATGGCTACACCTTC. Translated: CASSQRQGMYGYTF.

This chain joins TRBV9 and TRBJ1-3; no clear D. Trimming took off 1 base at V and 3 bases at J, with 8 bases between the two ends. Germline CDR1 SGDLS, CDR2 YYNGEE. The CDR3 sequence is 14 residues long. The CDR3 DNA reads TGTGCCAGCAGCGTATCCCCAGGTGGAAACACCATATATTTT. It specifies CASSVSPGGNTIYF. The variable domain in full, completed from reference TRBV9 and TRBJ1-3, reads DSGVTQTPKHLITATGQRVTLRCSPRSGDLSVYWYQQSLDQGLQFLIQYYNGEERAKGNILERFSAQQFPDLHSELNLSSLELGDSALYFCASSVSPGGNTIYFGEGSWLTVV.

DNA for the CDR3: TGTGCCAACCCTACAGGGAATGAGCAGTTCTTC. The encoded protein is CANPTGNEQFF. The chain joins TRBV2 to TRBJ2-1, with D tentatively TRBD1 (6 bases). Per the germline V gene, CDR1 is SNHLY and CDR2 is FYNNEI. V lost 10 bases and J 7 bases, leaving 11 bases between the germline ends. The CDR3 sequence is 11 residues long.

This clone has a handful of counts. The CDR3 spells CASSDLSYGYTF. CDR3 sequence (DNA): TGTGCCAGCAGTGACCTCAGCTATGGCTACACCTTC. The chain joins TRBV6-1 to TRBJ1-2, with D uncertain. The germline CDR1 and CDR2 sequences are MNHNS and SASEGT. With 3 bases removed from V and 4 bases from J, the gap between germline ends came to 6 bases. The CDR3 has 12 amino acids.

This sequence joins TRBV5-1 and TRBJ1-1, with a possible D match to TRBD1 (6 bases). CDR1 is SGHRS, CDR2 YFSETQ, per germline. The CDR3 sequence is 14 residues long. Trimming removed 4 bases at V and 1 base at J, with 11 bases between. The CDR3 DNA reads as TGCGCCAGCAGCGCCGGGACAAAGAACACTGAAGCTTTCTTT. It encodes CASSAGTKNTEAFF.

The chain is built from TRBV7-2 and TRBJ1-2; TRBD1 agrees at 12 bases. Germline V gene data show CDR1 as SGHTA and CDR2 as FQGNSA. With V trimmed by 3 bases and J by 4 bases, 3 bases remained unmatched. This CDR3 has 15 residues. In DNA, the CDR3 is TGTGCCAGCAGCTTGGGACAGGGGGCGGGCTATGGCTACACCTTC. As protein: CASSLGQGAGYGYTF.

V gene TRBV7-3 combines with J gene TRBJ2-2; 15 bases are a match to TRBD2. The germline V gene has CDR1 SGHTA and CDR2 FQGTGA. The V and J ends lost 3 bases and 7 bases, in that order; junction bases with no gene match: 15. The CDR3 has 20 amino acids. Here the CDR3 reads CASSFWPTGTSGGYGGELFF. The CDR3 nucleotides read TGTGCCAGCAGCTTCTGGCCAACCGGGACTAGCGGGGGGTACGGCGGGGAGCTGTTTTTT.

This clone was observed a handful of times. This sequence joins TRBV11-2 and TRBJ1-4, with D possibly being TRBD1 (5 bases). V was shortened by 1 base and J by 0 bases, with 18 bases between the two germline ends. This CDR3 is built from 19 residues. Germline CDR1 SGHAT, CDR2 FQNNGV. CDR3 sequence (DNA): TGTGCCAGCAGCTTAGGGGCGGGGGGACGGACTACAACTAATGAAAAACTGTTTTTT. This gives the protein CASSLGAGGRTTTNEKLFF.